These 14 T cell receptor beta chains share one sample of origin, sequenced in a study of vaccination and CD4 T cells after COVID-19. Sequencing of DNA taken from cultured CD4+ T cells relied on the Oncomine TCR Beta short-read assay. A single record per CDR3 protein comes from TCRdb applying MiXCR to the PCR reads. This table holds under 25,000 distinct CDR3 sequences, approximately 67% found once. The treatment was: approximately 10-day PBMC culture with coronavirus spike peptide pools or control peptides (ViraFEST assay). These TCRs' antigens remain unknown. Sequenced: CD4+ T cells from blood, cultured in vitro. The receptors come from a human donor who had recovered from COVID-19.

This chain links TRBV28 with TRBJ1-5; a weak D match, TRBD1 (5 bases). Germline assignment: CDR1 MDHEN and CDR2 SYDVKM. This CDR3 has 15 amino acids. V shed 4 bases and J shed 7 bases, with 17 bases lying between them. CDR3 protein: CASSSPRQPRQPQHF. CDR3 bases: TGTGCCAGCAGTTCGCCCCGACAGCCGAGGCAGCCCCAGCATTTT. Using reference TRBV28 and TRBJ1-5 for the parts outside the CDR3, the full variable domain is DVKVTQSSRYLVKRTGEKVFLECVQDMDHENMFWYRQDPGLGLRLIYFSYDVKMKEKGDIPEGYSVSREKKERFSLILESASTNQTSMYLCASSSPRQPRQPQHFGDGTRLSIL.

This clonotype was observed a few times. This chain joins TRBV20-1 and TRBJ1-2, with 9 nucleotides matching TRBD1. Trimming removed 6 bases from V and 6 bases from J; junction bases left unmatched: 5. Germline CDR1 reads DFQATT; CDR2 reads SNEGSKA (reference sequence). The CDR3 has 12 residues. This CDR3 is CSALTGGDGYTF. The CDR3 nucleotides are TGCAGTGCCCTGACAGGGGGAGATGGCTACACCTTC.

The V gene is TRBV6-2 or TRBV6-3, the J gene TRBJ1-1; weak D call: TRBD1 (6 bases). CDR1 is MNHEY and CDR2 is SVGEGT in the germline V gene. V was pared by 0 bases and J by 1 base, with 12 bases between. This CDR3 has 16 residues. The CDR3 sequence: CASSYSRGAGNTEAFF. CDR3 in DNA: TGTGCCAGCAGTTACTCAAGGGGGGCAGGGAACACTGAAGCTTTCTTT.

The chain joins TRBV4-3 to TRBJ1-2; D perhaps matches TRBD1 (6 bases). V gave up 4 bases and J gave up 5 bases, with 14 bases separating them. The germline CDR1 and CDR2 sequences are LGHNA and YSLEER. This CDR3 contains 14 residues. CDR3 loop: CASSLRDTGYGYTF. The CDR3 bases are TGCGCCAGCAGCCTGAGGGACACCGGTTATGGCTACACCTTC.

Only a few counts were recorded for this clonotype. The chain is built from TRBV19 and TRBJ1-5; no reliable D call. This CDR3 has 14 amino acids. Looked up from germline, CDR1 is LNHDA and CDR2 is SQIVND (reference sequence). Between the trimmed V and J ends, which lost 3 bases and 0 bases, there was a span of 6 bases. CDR3 sequence: CASSMSVSNQPQHF. DNA of the CDR3: TGTGCCAGTAGTATGTCTGTTAGCAATCAGCCCCAGCATTTT.

The chain combines TRBV27 with TRBJ1-6; D is unresolved. The V end was cut by 6 bases, the J end by 1 base, with 10 bases between. CDR1 and CDR2 from the germline V gene are MNHEY and SMNVEV (reference sequence). The CDR3 contains 15 residues. CDR3 sequence (DNA): TGTGCCAGCAGCCTTACGGGTTCCTATAATTCACCCCTCCACTTT. Translated, it gives CASSLTGSYNSPLHF.

V and J are TRBV15 and TRBJ2-7; TRBD2 might be the D (6 bases). The germline V gene has CDR1 LNHNV and CDR2 YYDKDF (reference sequence). The length of the CDR3 is 14 residues. Trimming shortened V by 1 base and J by 7 bases, and 14 bases separated the two germline ends. CDR3 in DNA: TGTGCCACCAGCAGAGGAAATAGCGGCTCGGAGCAGTACTTC. Translated: CATSRGNSGSEQYF. The full variable domain, rest sourced from reference TRBV15 and TRBJ2-7, is DAMVIQNPRYQVTQFGKPVTLSCSQTLNHNVMYWYQQKSSQAPKLLFHYYDKDFNNEADTPDNFQSRRPNTSFCFLDIRSPGLGDTAMYLCATSRGNSGSEQYFGPGTRLTVT.

The rearrangement links TRBV7-3 to TRBJ2-2; D ambiguous. V was cut by 5 bases and J by 5 bases, with 9 bases left in between. The CDR3 contains 13 residues. Per the germline V gene, CDR1 is SGHTA and CDR2 is FQGTGA. CDR3 DNA sequence: TGTGCCAGCAGCGCGTTGGTTACCGGGGAGCTGTTTTTT. It translates to CASSALVTGELFF. Full variable domain (remainder filled in from reference TRBV7-3 and TRBJ2-2): GAGVSQTPSNKVTEKGKYVELRCDPISGHTALYWYRQSLGQGPEFLIYFQGTGAADDSGLPNDRFFAVRPEGSVSTLKIQRTERGDSAVYLCASSALVTGELFFGEGSRLTVL.

The J gene is TRBJ2-2, the V gene TRBV7-2; D might be TRBD1 (6 bases). The CDR3 length is 14 residues. V was trimmed by 3 bases and J by 3 bases, leaving 8 bases between them. The germline CDR1 and CDR2 sequences are SGHTA and FQGNSA. The CDR3 region has the DNA TGTGCCAGCAGCTTGTACAGGGACACCGGGGAGCTGTTTTTT. Its translation: CASSLYRDTGELFF. Filled out from reference TRBV7-2 and TRBJ2-2, the complete variable domain reads GAGVSQSPSNKVTEKGKDVELRCDPISGHTALYWYRQSLGQGLEFLIYFQGNSAPDKSGLPSDRFSAERTGGSVSTLTIQRTQQEDSAVYLCASSLYRDTGELFFGEGSRLTVL.

V usage is TRBV10-3 and J usage is TRBJ1-6; D unresolved. This CDR3 comprises 14 residues. Per the germline V gene, CDR1 is ENHRY and CDR2 is SYGVKD. Between the trimmed V and J ends, which lost 1 base and 7 bases, there was a span of 8 bases. The chain's CDR3 is CAISELEQNSPLHF. CDR3 DNA sequence: TGTGCCATCAGTGAGTTAGAGCAAAATTCACCCCTCCACTTT.

The genes are TRBV7-9 and TRBJ1-2; D gene uncertain. This CDR3 spans 14 amino acids. Trimming left V 0 bases short and J 2 bases short, with 7 bases between. Germline V gene sequence: CDR1 SEHNR, CDR2 FQNEAQ (reference sequence). CDR3 in DNA: TGTGCCAGCAGCTTAGCTACAAGCAACTATGGCTACACCTTC. Amino acid sequence: CASSLATSNYGYTF.

V is TRBV20-1 and J is TRBJ2-5; TRBD2 aligns across 11 bases. Unmatched junction bases numbered 6, after V lost 0 bases and J lost 6 bases. The CDR3 spans 15 residues. Germline-derived CDR1 and CDR2 are DFQATT and SNEGSKA (reference sequence). The CDR3 spells CSARDRSGRAKTQYF. CDR3 in DNA: TGCAGTGCTAGAGATCGTAGCGGGAGGGCCAAGACCCAGTACTTC.

This chain uses TRBV19 with TRBJ2-7; a weak D match, TRBD2 (6 bases). Germline values: CDR1 LNHDA, CDR2 SQIVND (reference sequence). V shed 3 bases and J shed 3 bases, with 9 bases lying between them. This CDR3 is 13 amino acids long. This CDR3 reads CASSMKGGYEQYF. The CDR3 DNA is TGTGCCAGTAGTATGAAGGGAGGCTACGAGCAGTACTTC.

This clonotype has a handful of counts. The chain combines TRBV11-3 with TRBJ2-1; D unresolved. Germline loops: CDR1 SGHNT, CDR2 YENEEA. Trimming shortened V by 1 base and J by 0 bases, and 13 bases separated the two germline ends. This CDR3 comprises 17 residues. CDR3 amino acids: CASSLGSPESSYNEQFF. CDR3 DNA sequence: TGTGCCAGCAGCTTAGGTTCCCCCGAGAGCTCCTACAATGAGCAGTTCTTC.